These 20 T cell receptor beta chains originate from one sample sequenced in a study of blood T cell repertoires in COVID-19. Some clones are missing from TCRdb's copy, which holds only in-frame ones; the method was immunoSEQ multiplex PCR. The table shows roughly 140,000 clones, with around 90% occurring only once. Sequencing input: peripheral blood. The receptors shown here come from a woman aged 60 to 75 with active or convalescent COVID-19.

The rearrangement joins TRBV12-3 or TRBV12-4 to TRBJ2-3; possibly TRBD2 for D (5 bases). The CDR3 totals 13 residues. With 8 bases removed from V and 2 bases from J, the gap between germline ends came to 11 bases. The CDR3 reads CASSSIYTDTQYF. CDR3 coding DNA: TGTGCCAGCTCTAGCATCTACACAGATACGCAGTATTTT.

The CDR3 DNA is TGTGCCTGGGACAGGGTGGAGACCCAGTACTTC. Its protein product is CAWDRVETQYF. The genes are TRBV30 and TRBJ2-5; 7 nucleotides align to TRBD1. This CDR3 is 11 amino acids long. With 5 bases clipped from V and 5 bases from J, the junction kept 2 bases outside the gene matches. Germline assignment: CDR1 GTSNPN and CDR2 SVGIG (reference sequence). Full variable domain (rest looked up from reference TRBV30 and TRBJ2-5): SQTIHQWPATLVQPVGSPLSLECTVEGTSNPNLYWYRQAAGRGLQLLFYSVGIGQISSEVPQNLSASRPQDRQFILSSKKLLLSDSGFYLCAWDRVETQYFGPGTRLLVL.

The rearrangement joins TRBV9 to TRBJ2-3; no definite D call. V lost 3 bases and J 4 bases, leaving 9 bases between the germline ends. The length of the CDR3 is 13 residues. In germline, CDR1 is SGDLS, CDR2 YYNGEE. The CDR3 sequence is CASSGVIADTQYF. In DNA form, the CDR3 reads TGTGCCAGCAGCGGTGTTATTGCAGATACGCAGTATTTT.

V usage is TRBV3-1 (or the pseudogene TRBV3-2) and J usage is TRBJ2-2; tentative D call: TRBD2 (6 bases). Germline-derived CDR1 and CDR2 are LGHDT and YNNKEL (reference sequence). CDR3 length: 18 residues. V lost 1 base and J 3 bases, leaving 18 bases between the germline ends. Here the CDR3 reads CASSQGLASVSDTGELFF. The CDR3 nucleotides are TGTGCCAGCAGCCAAGGTCTAGCGTCGGTCTCGGACACCGGGGAGCTGTTTTTT.

CDR3 in amino acids: CASSLTEGQRFNSPLHF. CDR3 bases: TGTGCCAGCAGCCTAACTGAGGGACAGCGCTTTAATTCACCCCTCCACTTT. The chain joins TRBV14 to TRBJ1-6; 7 bases fit TRBD1. CDR3 length: 17 residues. Per germline, CDR1 SGHDN and CDR2 FVKESK. The V and J ends lost 4 bases and 6 bases, in that order; junction bases with no gene match: 12.

The chain recombines TRBV9 with TRBJ2-2; the D gene is possibly TRBD2 (5 bases). Trimming took off 1 base at V and 5 bases at J, with 6 bases between the two ends. CDR1 SGDLS and CDR2 YYNGEE come from the germline V gene. The CDR3 extends over 13 amino acids. The CDR3 DNA sequence: TGTGCCAGCAGCGTATCGGGAACCGGGGAGCTGTTTTTT. Protein: CASSVSGTGELFF.

The chain is built from TRBV18 and TRBJ2-5; TRBD1 aligns across 11 bases. The length of the CDR3 is 14 residues. Losses at the gene ends were 3 bases for V and 7 bases for J; bases not matched to a gene: 4. CDR1 KGHSH and CDR2 LQKENI come from the germline V gene. CDR3 sequence (DNA): TGTGCCAGCTCACCTTCCGGGACAGGGGGGACCCAGTACTTC. Translating gives CASSPSGTGGTQYF.

This chain joins TRBV5-6 and TRBJ2-3; 8 bases fit TRBD1. This CDR3 comprises 16 residues. Germline trimming cut 4 bases from V and 3 bases from J; bases unmatched to any gene: 10. Per germline, CDR1 SGHDT and CDR2 YYEEEE. CDR3 loop: CASSARGTGITDTQYF. The CDR3 nucleotides read TGTGCCAGCAGCGCTCGCGGGACAGGAATTACAGATACGCAGTATTTT.

The V gene is TRBV6-6, the J gene TRBJ2-1; the match to TRBD2 covers 7 bases. The germline V gene encodes CDR1 MNHNY and CDR2 SVGAGI (reference sequence). V shed 0 bases, J shed 8 bases, and the junction held 4 bases outside the gene matches. The length of the CDR3 is 14 residues. CDR3 bases: TGTGCCAGCAGTTACTCGGGGGGGGATTATGAGCAGTTCTTC. It yields the protein CASSYSGGDYEQFF.

The chain has TRBV15 and TRBJ1-2; 10 bases agree with TRBD1. From germline, CDR1 is LNHNV and CDR2 YYDKDF (reference sequence). The CDR3 has 15 amino acids. V was pared by 0 bases and J by 8 bases, with 6 bases of the junction left unmatched. The CDR3 DNA follows: TGTGCCACCAGCAGAGACCTGGGGACAGGGGAAGGCTACACCTTC. As protein: CATSRDLGTGEGYTF.

V and J are TRBV6-6 and TRBJ1-4; 8 bases agree with TRBD1. The V gene's germline CDR1 is MNHNY and CDR2 SVGAGI (reference sequence). This CDR3 has 15 amino acids. J lost 4 bases, V lost 4 bases, and 5 bases had no gene match. The CDR3 region has the DNA TGTGCCAGCAGTTCAGTGGACAGGGTTAATGAAAAACTGTTTTTT. As protein: CASSSVDRVNEKLFF.

This rearrangement joins TRBV5-6 to TRBJ2-5; D ambiguous. V was trimmed by 4 bases and J by 5 bases, leaving 6 bases between them. The germline CDR1 and CDR2 sequences are SGHDT and YYEEEE. The CDR3 has 11 residues. CDR3 nucleotides: TGTGCCAGCAGCACTTGGGAGACCCAGTACTTC. Its protein product is CASSTWETQYF. The full variable domain, with the rest looked up from reference TRBV5-6 and TRBJ2-5, is DAGVTQSPTHLIKTRGQQVTLRCSPKSGHDTVSWYQQALGQGPQFIFQYYEEEERQRGNFPDRFSGHQFPNYSSELNVNALLLGDSALYLCASSTWETQYFGPGTRLLVL.

V and J are TRBV19 and TRBJ2-3; D is possibly TRBD1 (5 bases). In germline, CDR1 is LNHDA, CDR2 SQIVND (reference sequence). The CDR3 loop spans 14 amino acids. Trimming stripped 5 bases from V and 2 bases from J, with 11 bases between. The CDR3 region has the DNA TGTGCCAGTAGTTCAAGACAGTTCACAGATACGCAGTATTTT. Translation gives CASSSRQFTDTQYF.

This rearrangement joins TRBV5-1 to TRBJ2-7; 8 bases fit TRBD1. The CDR3 sequence is 14 residues long. After removal of 5 bases from V and 0 bases from J, the junction contained 4 bases not matched to a gene. Germline lookup yields CDR1 SGHRS and CDR2 YFSETQ. In nucleotides, the CDR3 is TGCGCCAGCAGAATCGGACAGGGCTCCTACGAGCAGTACTTC. It translates to CASRIGQGSYEQYF.

J is TRBJ2-7 and V is TRBV19; 9 nucleotides line up with TRBD1. The CDR3 is 14 residues long. Germline trimming cut 8 bases from V and 4 bases from J; bases unmatched to any gene: 9. The V gene's germline CDR1 is LNHDA and CDR2 SQIVND (reference sequence). CDR3 sequence (DNA): TGTGCCAGTGGGGCTGCGACAGGGGGTTACGAGCAGTACTTC. Amino acids: CASGAATGGYEQYF.

The rearrangement links TRBV6-2 or TRBV6-3 to TRBJ2-7; TRBD1 might be the D (6 bases). V was pared by 0 bases and J by 2 bases, with 14 bases between. CDR3 length equals 16 residues. From germline, CDR1 is MNHEY and CDR2 SVGEGT. In DNA, the CDR3 is TGTGCCAGCAGTTACTCCACGGACAGCCCCCCCTACGAGCAGTACTTC. Translated: CASSYSTDSPPYEQYF.

This rearrangement joins TRBV27 to TRBJ1-1; D possibly corresponds to TRBD1 (5 bases). The germline CDR1 and CDR2 sequences are MNHEY and SMNVEV (reference sequence). Trimming removed 3 bases at V and 4 bases at J, with 21 bases between. The CDR3 runs to 17 residues. CDR3 in amino acids: CASSLRASGKGLTEAFF. The DNA for the CDR3 is TGTGCCAGCAGTTTGCGAGCTTCAGGGAAAGGGCTCACTGAAGCTTTCTTT.

The chain has TRBV5-1 and TRBJ2-1, with TRBD2 matching over 7 bases. The CDR3 has 17 amino acids. Per the germline V gene, CDR1 is SGHRS and CDR2 is YFSETQ. Germline trimming cut 6 bases from V and 8 bases from J; bases unmatched to any gene: 20. This chain's CDR3 is CASNLYSPHGGTDEQFF. CDR3 bases: TGCGCCAGCAACCTTTATTCCCCCCACGGGGGGACGGATGAGCAGTTCTTC.

The chain couples TRBV11-2 to TRBJ2-7; 11 bases line up with TRBD2. V lost 5 bases and J lost 3; bases outside the gene matches: 6. This CDR3 region has 15 residues. Germline V gene sequence: CDR1 SGHAT, CDR2 FQNNGV. CDR3 nucleotides: TGTGCCAGCAGCACTAGCGGGGGCCAAGACTACGAGCAGTACTTC. This codes for CASSTSGGQDYEQYF.

The chain joins TRBV9 to TRBJ1-3; TRBD1 aligns across 7 bases. Germline V CDR1 and CDR2: SGDLS, YYNGEE. V gave up 4 bases and J gave up 0 bases; unmatched junction bases: 7. The CDR3 spans 16 residues. The CDR3 nucleotides read TGTGCCAGCAGCCCATGGACAGGCGCCTCTGGAAACACCATATATTTT. This sequence encodes CASSPWTGASGNTIYF.